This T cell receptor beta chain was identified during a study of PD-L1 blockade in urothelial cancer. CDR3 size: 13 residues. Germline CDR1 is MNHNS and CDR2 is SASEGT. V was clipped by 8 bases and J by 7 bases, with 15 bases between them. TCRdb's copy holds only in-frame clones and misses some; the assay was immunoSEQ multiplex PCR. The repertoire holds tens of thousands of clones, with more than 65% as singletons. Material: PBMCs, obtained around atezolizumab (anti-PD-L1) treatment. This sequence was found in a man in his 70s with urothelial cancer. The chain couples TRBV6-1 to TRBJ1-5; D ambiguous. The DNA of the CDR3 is TGTGCCAGCCACATGGTCCGGGAACAGCCCCAGCATTTT. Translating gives CASHMVREQPQHF.